Given below is one TCR beta chain in context. Its target is unknown. This entry comes from a study of graft-versus-host responses after intestinal transplantation. Study-wide background: Multivisceral, liver-intestinal, or isolated intestinal transplants were performed in recipients. Once they had received anti-thymocyte globulin induction, all recipients took tacrolimus and steroids for roughly three years. Notes on the study in general: Recipient marrow contained GvH clones, some of which appeared first in ileum or blood. Individuals who had graft-donor T cell macrochimerism had allografts that showed high graft-versus-host to host-versus-graft clonal ratios.

TCRdb keeps only in-frame clones here, not all; method: immunoSEQ multiplex PCR. The table includes about 97,000 clones, 75% to 95% detected once. The receptor was derived from a human patient who received an intestinal transplant, so some T cells may come from the graft donor. This sample comprised PBMCs, obtained about 460 days after intestinal transplant.

Here the CDR3 DNA reads TGTGCCAGTAGGGCAACAGGGGGAACCTACGAGCAGTACTTC. Residues: CASRATGGTYEQYF. V is TRBV19 and J is TRBJ2-7; 8 nucleotides match TRBD1. The germline V gene has CDR1 LNHDA and CDR2 SQIVND (reference sequence). The CDR3 has 14 residues. The ends lost 6 bases at V and 2 bases at J; junction bases unmatched: 6.